The entry that follows covers one TCR beta chain sequence. The CDR3 runs to 13 residues. The V gene lost 3 bases and the J gene lost 7 bases, with 10 bases spanning the gap. Germline V lookup: CDR1 MNHEY, CDR2 SMNVEV (reference sequence). This sample stems from a study of T cell responses to AZD1222 COVID-19 vaccine. The protocol was immunoSEQ multiplex PCR, while the TCRdb copy is restricted to in-frame clones and leaves out a portion. The sample carries 150,000 to 200,000 clones, about 92% recorded once. The chain uses TRBV27 and TRBJ1-3; unclear D gene. This specimen consisted of peripheral blood, obtained on day 0 of AZD1222 vaccination. This TCR derives from an adult in good health. CDR3 in amino acids: CASSFDGGNTIYF. DNA for the CDR3: TGTGCCAGCAGTTTTGACGGCGGGAACACCATATATTTT.